The T cell receptor (beta chain) under discussion was sequenced for a study of beta chain features in type 1 diabetes. Whole-study findings and limits: Researchers caution that PCR might favor shorter templates, equally among patients and controls. Shorter TCRB CDR3s, moderately but significantly so, were found in Type 1 diabetes patients in all four CD4+ subsets.

This clone was observed a few times. Its specificity is not known. The authors reverse transcribed all of the isolated RNA, so sequencing captured expressed TCRB transcripts. TCRdb's table, derived via immunoSEQ multiplex PCR, lists solely in-frame clones and lacks some. The table has hundreds of thousands of clones, about 14% seen once; the top ten hold 0.035% to 0.045%. The V end lost 6 bases, the J end lost 4 bases, and 12 bases lay between the germline ends. Germline V CDR1 and CDR2: SGHTA, FQGNSA. This CDR3 spans 13 amino acids. The J gene is TRBJ2-5, the V gene TRBV7-2; D gene uncertain. The receptor was isolated from a man between 18 and 29 years old with type 1 diabetes. Sequenced sample: naive CD4+ T cells from blood. The CDR3 sequence is CASSRPGRETQYF. As DNA, the CDR3 is TGTGCCAGCAGTCGACCTGGACGAGAGACCCAGTACTTC.